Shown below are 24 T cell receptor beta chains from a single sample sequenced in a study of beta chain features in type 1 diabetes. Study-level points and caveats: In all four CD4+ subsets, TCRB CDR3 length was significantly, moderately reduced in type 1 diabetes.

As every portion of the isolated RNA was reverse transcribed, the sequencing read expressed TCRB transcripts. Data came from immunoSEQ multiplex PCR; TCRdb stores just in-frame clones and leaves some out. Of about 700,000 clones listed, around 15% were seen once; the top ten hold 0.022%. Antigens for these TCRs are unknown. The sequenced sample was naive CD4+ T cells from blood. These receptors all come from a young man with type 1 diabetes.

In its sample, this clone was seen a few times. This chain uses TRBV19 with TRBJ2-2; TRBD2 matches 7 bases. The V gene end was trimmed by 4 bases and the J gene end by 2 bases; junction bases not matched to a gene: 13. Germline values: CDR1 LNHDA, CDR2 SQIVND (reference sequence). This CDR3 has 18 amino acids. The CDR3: CASSTLLSGVFNTGELFF. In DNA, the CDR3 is TGTGCCAGTAGTACCCTTTTGAGCGGGGTATTCAACACCGGGGAGCTGTTTTTT.

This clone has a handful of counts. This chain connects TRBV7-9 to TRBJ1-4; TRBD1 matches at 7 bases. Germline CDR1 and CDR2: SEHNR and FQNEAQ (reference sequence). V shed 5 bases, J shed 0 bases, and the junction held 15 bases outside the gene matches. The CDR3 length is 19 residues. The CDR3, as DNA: TGTGCCAGCAGCCGATTAGGACGGGACAGTTTGGCAACTAATGAAAAACTGTTTTTT. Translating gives CASSRLGRDSLATNEKLFF.

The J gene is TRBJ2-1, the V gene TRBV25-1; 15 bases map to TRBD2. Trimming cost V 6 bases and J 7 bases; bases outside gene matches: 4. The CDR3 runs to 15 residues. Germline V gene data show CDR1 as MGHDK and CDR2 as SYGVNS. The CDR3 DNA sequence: TGTGCCAGCAGCGGACTAGCGGGGGGGATTAATGAGCAGTTCTTC. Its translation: CASSGLAGGINEQFF.

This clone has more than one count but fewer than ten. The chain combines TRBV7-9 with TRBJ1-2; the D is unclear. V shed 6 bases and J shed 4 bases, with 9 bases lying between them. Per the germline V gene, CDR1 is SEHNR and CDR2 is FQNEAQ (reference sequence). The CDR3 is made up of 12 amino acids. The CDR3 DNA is TGTGCCAGCAGGAGAGAGATCTATGGCTACACCTTC. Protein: CASRREIYGYTF.

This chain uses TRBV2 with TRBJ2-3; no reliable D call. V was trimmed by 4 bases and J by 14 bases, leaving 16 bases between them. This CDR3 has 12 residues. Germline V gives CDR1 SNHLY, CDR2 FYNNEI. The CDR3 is CASSVDPVTLYF. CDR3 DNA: TGTGCCAGCAGTGTGGACCCGGTGACCCTGTATTTT.

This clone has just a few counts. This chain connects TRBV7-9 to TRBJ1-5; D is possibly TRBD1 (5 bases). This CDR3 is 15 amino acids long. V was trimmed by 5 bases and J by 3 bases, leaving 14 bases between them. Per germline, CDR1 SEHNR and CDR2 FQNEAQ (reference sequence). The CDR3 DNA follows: TGTGCCAGCAGCCTCCGAGAAGGGGCCAATCAGCCCCAGCATTTT. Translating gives CASSLREGANQPQHF.

The CDR3 DNA sequence: TGTGCCTGGAGTATGACAGGGGGCGGGCAGCCCCAGCATTTT. It specifies CAWSMTGGGQPQHF. The rearrangement joins TRBV30 to TRBJ1-5, with TRBD1 matching over 10 bases. The CDR3 totals 14 residues. The junction had 5 bases not matched to a gene; V was cut back by 2 bases and J by 7 bases. Germline lookup yields CDR1 GTSNPN and CDR2 SVGIG (reference sequence).

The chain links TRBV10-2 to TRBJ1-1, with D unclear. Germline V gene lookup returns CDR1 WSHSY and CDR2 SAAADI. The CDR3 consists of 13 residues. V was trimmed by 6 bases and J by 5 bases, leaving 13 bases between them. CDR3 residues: CASRSQTGTEAFF. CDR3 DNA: TGCGCCAGCAGGAGCCAAACTGGAACTGAAGCTTTCTTT.

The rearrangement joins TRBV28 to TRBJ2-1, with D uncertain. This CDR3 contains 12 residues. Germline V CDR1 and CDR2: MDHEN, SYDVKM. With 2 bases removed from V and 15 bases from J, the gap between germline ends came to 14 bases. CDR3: CASSLGETVLFF. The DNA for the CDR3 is TGTGCCAGCAGTTTAGGGGAAACGGTGTTGTTCTTC.

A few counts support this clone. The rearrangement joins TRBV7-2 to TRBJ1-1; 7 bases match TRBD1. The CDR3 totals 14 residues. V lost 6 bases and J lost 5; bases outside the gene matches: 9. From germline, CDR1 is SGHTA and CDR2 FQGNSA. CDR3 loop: CASRDGTVRTEAFF. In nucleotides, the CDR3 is TGTGCCAGCAGGGATGGGACAGTGAGAACTGAAGCTTTCTTT.

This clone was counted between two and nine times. CDR3 sequence: CASSGDLYHEQFF. CDR3 in DNA: TGTGCCAGCAGCGGGGACCTATACCATGAGCAGTTCTTC. The gene calls are TRBV11-2 and TRBJ2-1; D possibly uses TRBD1 or TRBD2 (5 bases each). The CDR3 sequence is 13 residues long. Germline V gene sequence: CDR1 SGHAT, CDR2 FQNNGV. V dropped 5 bases and J dropped 8 bases, with 13 bases sitting between them.

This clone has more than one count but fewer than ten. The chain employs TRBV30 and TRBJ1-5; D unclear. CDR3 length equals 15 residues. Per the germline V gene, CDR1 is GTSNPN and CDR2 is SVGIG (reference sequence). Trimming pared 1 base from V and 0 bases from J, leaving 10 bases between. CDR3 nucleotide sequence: TGTGCCTGGAGTGCTCTTCAGGATAGCAATCAGCCCCAGCATTTT. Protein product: CAWSALQDSNQPQHF.

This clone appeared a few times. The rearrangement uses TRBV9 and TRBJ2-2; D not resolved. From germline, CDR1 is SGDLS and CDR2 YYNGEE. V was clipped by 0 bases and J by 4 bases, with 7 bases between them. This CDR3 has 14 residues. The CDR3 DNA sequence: TGTGCCAGCAGCGTAGACATAGTCACCGGGGAGCTGTTTTTT. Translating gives CASSVDIVTGELFF.

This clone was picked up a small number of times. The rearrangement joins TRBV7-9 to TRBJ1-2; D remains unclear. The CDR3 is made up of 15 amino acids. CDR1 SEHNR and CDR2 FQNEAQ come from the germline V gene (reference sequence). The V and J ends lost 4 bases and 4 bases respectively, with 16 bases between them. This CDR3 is CASSSVGEGFYGYTF. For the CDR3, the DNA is TGTGCCAGCAGCTCCGTCGGTGAGGGATTCTATGGCTACACCTTC.

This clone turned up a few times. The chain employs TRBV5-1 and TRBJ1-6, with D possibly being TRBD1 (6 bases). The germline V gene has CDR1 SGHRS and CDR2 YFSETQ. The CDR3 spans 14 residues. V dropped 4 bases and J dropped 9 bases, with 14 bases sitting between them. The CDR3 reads CASSIQGFGSPLHF. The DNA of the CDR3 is TGCGCCAGCAGCATTCAGGGGTTTGGTTCACCCCTCCACTTT.

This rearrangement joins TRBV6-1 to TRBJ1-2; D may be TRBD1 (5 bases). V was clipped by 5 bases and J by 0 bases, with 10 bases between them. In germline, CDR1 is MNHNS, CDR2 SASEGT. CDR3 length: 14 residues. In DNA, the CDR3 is TGTGCCAGCAGTCGGGACCAACCTAACTATGGCTACACCTTC. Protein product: CASSRDQPNYGYTF.

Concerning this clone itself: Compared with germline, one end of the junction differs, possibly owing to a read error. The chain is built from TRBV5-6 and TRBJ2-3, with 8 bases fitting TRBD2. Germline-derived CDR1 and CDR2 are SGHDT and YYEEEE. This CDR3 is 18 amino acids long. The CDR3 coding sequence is TGTGCCAGCAACTTGAGAAGGACTAGCCTAATTAGCACAGATACGCAGTATTTT. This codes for CASNLRRTSLISTDTQYF.

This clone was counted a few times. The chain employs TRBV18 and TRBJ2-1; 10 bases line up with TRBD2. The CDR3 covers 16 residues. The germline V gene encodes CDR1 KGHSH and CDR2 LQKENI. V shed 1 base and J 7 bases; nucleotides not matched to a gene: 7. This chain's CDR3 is CASSPQRGGVKNEQFF. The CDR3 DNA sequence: TGTGCCAGCTCACCACAGCGGGGGGGCGTTAAGAATGAGCAGTTCTTC.

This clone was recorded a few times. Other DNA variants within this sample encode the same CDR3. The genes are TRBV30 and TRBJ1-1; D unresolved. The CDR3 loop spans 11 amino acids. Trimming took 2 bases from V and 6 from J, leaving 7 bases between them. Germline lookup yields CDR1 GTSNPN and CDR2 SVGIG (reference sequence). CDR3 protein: CAWSLGSEAFF. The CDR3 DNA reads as TGTGCCTGGAGTTTGGGATCTGAAGCTTTCTTT.

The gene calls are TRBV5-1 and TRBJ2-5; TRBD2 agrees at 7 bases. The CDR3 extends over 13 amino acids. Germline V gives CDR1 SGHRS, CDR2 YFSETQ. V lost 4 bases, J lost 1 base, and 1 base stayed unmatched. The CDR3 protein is CASSGGVQETQYF. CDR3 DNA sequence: TGCGCCAGCAGCGGGGGGGTCCAAGAGACCCAGTACTTC.

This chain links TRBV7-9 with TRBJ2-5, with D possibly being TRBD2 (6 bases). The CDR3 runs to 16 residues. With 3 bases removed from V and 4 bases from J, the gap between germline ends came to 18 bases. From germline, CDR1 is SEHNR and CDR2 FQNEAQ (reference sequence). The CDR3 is CASSFPTGPRGETQYF. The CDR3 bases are TGTGCCAGCAGCTTCCCCACAGGCCCGCGGGGAGAGACCCAGTACTTC.

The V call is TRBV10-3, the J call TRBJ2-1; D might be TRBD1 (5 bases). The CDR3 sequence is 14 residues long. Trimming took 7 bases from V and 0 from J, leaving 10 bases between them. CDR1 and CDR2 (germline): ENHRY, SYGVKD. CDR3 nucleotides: TGTGCCATCAAGGGGCTCCTCTCCTACAATGAGCAGTTCTTC. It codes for CAIKGLLSYNEQFF.

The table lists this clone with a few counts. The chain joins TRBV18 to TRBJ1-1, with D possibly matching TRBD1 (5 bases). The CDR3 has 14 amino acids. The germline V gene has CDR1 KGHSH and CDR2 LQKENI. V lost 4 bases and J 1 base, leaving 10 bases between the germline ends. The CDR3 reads CASSRQGQNTEAFF. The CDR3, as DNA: TGTGCCAGCTCACGTCAGGGTCAGAACACTGAAGCTTTCTTT.

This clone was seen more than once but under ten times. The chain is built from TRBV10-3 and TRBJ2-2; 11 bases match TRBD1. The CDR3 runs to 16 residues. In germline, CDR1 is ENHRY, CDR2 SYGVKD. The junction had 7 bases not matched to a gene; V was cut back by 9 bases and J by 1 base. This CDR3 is CAIYRDRGWNTGELFF. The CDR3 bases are TGTGCCATTTATCGGGACAGGGGGTGGAACACCGGGGAGCTGTTTTTT.